This T cell receptor (beta chain) is from a study of control samples from healthy donors and cancer patients. Method: immunoSEQ multiplex PCR; TCRdb's copy keeps in-frame clones and lacks some. The repertoire includes 100,000 to 150,000 clones, about 90% of them detected once, and 2.1% sits in the top ten. Trimming cost V 5 bases and J 0 bases, with 13 bases left between them. This CDR3 is 15 amino acids long. CDR1 and CDR2 (germline): SEHNR, FQNEAQ (reference sequence). This chain links TRBV7-9 with TRBJ1-1; D perhaps matches TRBD1 (6 bases). The TCR comes from a woman in her fifties or sixties in good health. Sequenced sample: blood. In DNA, the CDR3 is TGTGCCAGCAGCCCTATCCAGGGGATGAACACTGAAGCTTTCTTT. This gives the protein CASSPIQGMNTEAFF.